The rows below give T cell receptor beta chains drawn from one sample of a study of T-cell memory formation after mild COVID-19. TCRdb re-derived calls from the 5' RACE reads in MiXCR, one entry per CDR3 protein. The sample comprises fewer than 500,000 distinct CDR3 sequences, roughly 23% of which are singletons, and under 15% rests with the top ten. Specimen: PBMCs or a T cell subset sorted from them (not recorded which). These receptor sequences come from an adult woman who had mild COVID-19 (a few samples of this study predate the infection). Cell type and time point are not known. The CDR3 runs from the conserved cysteine through the conserved F or W. The D gene is left open where the match is weak. Part of the rows lack a size; the others show once, few, many or a class for expanded clones.

>-|TRBV2|TRBJ1-1|TRBD1
CASSPLTGVKAEAFF
TGTGCCAGCAGTCCCCTAACAGGGGTTAAGGCTGAAGCTTTCTTT
>-|TRBV6-5|TRBJ2-7|TRBD1
CASTRARTGHSEQYF
TGTGCCAGCACCCGGGCGAGGACAGGGCACAGCGAGCAGTACTTC
>-|TRBV29-1|TRBJ1-1|TRBD1
CSAPGQGYGAFF
TGCAGCGCTCCGGGACAGGGTTACGGAGCTTTCTTT
>-|TRBV4-1|TRBJ1-2|TRBD1
CASSQGQGGNYGYTF
TGCGCCAGCAGCCAAGGACAGGGGGGGAACTATGGCTACACCTTC
>many|TRBV7-9|TRBJ2-1|TRBD2
CASSLLALASSNEQFF
TGTGCCAGCAGCTTATTAGCACTAGCGTCTTCCAATGAGCAGTTCTTC
>-|TRBV5-4|TRBJ2-2|TRBD1
CASSSDRGLSGELFF
TGTGCCAGCAGCTCGGACAGGGGGCTTAGCGGGGAGCTGTTTTTT
>few|TRBV6-1|TRBJ1-4|-
CASSEGAATNEKLFF
TGTGCCAGCAGTGAAGGAGCGGCAACTAATGAAAAACTGTTTTTT
>-|TRBV10-3|TRBJ1-1|-
CATMGGPTEAFF
TGTGCCACCATGGGGGGCCCCACTGAAGCTTTCTTT
>few|TRBV24-1|TRBJ2-7|-
CATSETSYEQYF
TGTGCCACCAGTGAAACTAGTTACGAGCAGTACTTC
>-|TRBV24-1|TRBJ2-5|TRBD1
CATSDTGGQARRTQYF
TGTGCCACCAGTGATACGGGCGGACAGGCCCGGCGGACCCAGTACTTC